The sequence of this T cell receptor (beta chain) was determined in a study of shared clonotypes between healthy human individuals (dated by TCRdb to about 2020). Background on the whole study: Two women and a few men aged 18 to 49 years were included in the cohort. Libraries were prepared and TCR repertoires were sequenced by different laboratories using diverse techniques, in order to increase sequencing depth and limit assay-specific biases. To estimate repertoire size and how much clonotypes are shared between individuals, the study performed deep sequencing of blood TCR repertoires from roughly five healthy adults. For each donor, CD4 naive and CD4 memory were each run on three plates, CD8 naive on two plates, and CD8 memory on one plate. Leukapheresis yielded between about 0.94 and 9 billion PBMCs per donor. Broader findings and caveats from the paper: Estimated clonotype richness was generally larger for naive than for memory subsets. Sampling was restricted to blood, and TCR repertoires in tissues likely differ from the TCR repertoires found in blood. Because the study included a small number of donors, the genetic and exposure-history diversity represented was limited. Rarefaction of sorted-subset datasets indicated incomplete sequencing despite the large sequencing depth. Pairwise subsampling indicated that sequencing depth was expected to affect the degree of clonotype sharing among donors. Sharing across a handful of donors was observed for about 5% of naive CD4, 3% to 3.5% of naive CD8, about 2.3% of memory CD4, and around 0.42% of memory CD8 clonotypes. Clonotypes shared by all four sorted-subset donors showed higher generation probabilities than non-shared clonotypes.

Using the deep immunoSEQ assay, multiplex PCR amplified TCR CDR3 regions from genomic DNA. For each cell subset, the extracted genomic DNA was distributed evenly across all wells of several immunoSEQ 96-well plates, and each plate served as one replicate. Each replicate PCR for sorted subsets received about 0.2 ug genomic DNA, equal to about 30,000 T cell genomes. Purified libraries were measured with a Qubit 3.0 fluorometer, size-checked on a Bioanalyzer 2100, and measured again with the KAPA Library Quantification kit. A separate single-read 150-cycle Illumina NextSeq 550 flow cell was used to sequence each immunoSEQ 96-well plate. The source study handled its data this way. The immunoSEQ output contained only junctional sequences without quality scores, so filtering could not match that applied to full-length reads. Sequences were annotated with PyIR, a Python wrapper for IgBLAST v1.9, using IMGT germline references to assign V/J genes and CDR3. Reads were filtered out if the reads had weak V/J assignments (E-value above 1e-6), no CDR3, stop codons, out-of-frame junctions, or ambiguous translated residues. V3J clonotypes were defined as sequences sharing the same inferred V gene, J gene, and CDR3 amino acid sequence. Percentage overlap between repertoires was computed as shared unique clonotypes divided by the size of the smaller repertoire. Three approaches were used to assess repertoire richness: RTK rarefaction, the Chao1 estimator, and Recon v2.1 estimates of unobserved clonotypes. Generation probabilities for all TCRbeta clonotypes obtained by the gDNA method from a handful of donors were computed using OLGA. TCRdb provides this immuneACCESS table in a form limited to in-frame rearrangements. Some clones are lacking; in checked studies, under half of them reflect an unresolved V gene, and why the rest are absent is not known. V and J calls and clone size are those listed in that table; D and trimming were worked out from the DNA. The sample table lists millions of clones, approximately 93% of them with a count of one. The ten top clones hold approximately 0.4% of the sample.

From cysteine to phenylalanine, the CDR3 is 12 amino acids long. The kept DNA is CDR3 alone, 36 bases in frame from the first base. CDR1 and CDR2 were assigned from the germline V gene as SGHAT and FQNNGV. V lost 5 bases and J lost 9 bases; the stretch between them is 12 bases long. Turning to this clone: The antigen it recognizes is unknown. Base qualities are not at hand, and no much larger clone is one base apart.

The donors were healthy, HIV-negative adults who had no recently reported acute infections or vaccinations. Only Caucasian adults living in Nashville, Tennessee, USA were represented among the donors. CD4+ T cells were enriched by magnetic negative selection, after which naive cells were positively selected on CD45RA and the negative fraction was taken as the memory subset. Blood was collected by leukapheresis, and PBMCs were isolated by Ficoll-Histopaque density gradient centrifugation and then cryopreserved in liquid nitrogen vapor phase. Analytical flow cytometry was used to check the purity and quantity of each magnetically sorted T cell population. Each sorted fraction had its genomic DNA isolated and then quantified by UV absorbance on a Nanodrop 2000c.

The clonotype was recovered from a man between 18 and 29 years old in good health. Some clones in this sample may be carry-over from other donors' samples. The sequenced material came from naive CD4+ T cells from PBMCs. Read against the paper, the sample's cell subset or site label means: CD45RA+ positively selected. Recombination linked TRBV11-2 to TRBJ2-3; there is no confident call for the D gene. The sequenced DNA is TGTGCCAGCAGCCCCCCAGAGAGGACGCAGTATTTT. It codes for CASSPPERTQYF.